In its sample, the clone carrying this TCR beta chain was seen a few times. Its antigen is undetermined. The data were produced by immunoSEQ multiplex PCR, yet TCRdb's version contains in-frame clones alone and is incomplete. Found here are about 40,000 clones, about 70% of them singletons; the top ten hold 10%. The CDR3 is 15 residues long. The germline V gene encodes CDR1 MDHEN and CDR2 SYDVKM. V lost 2 bases, J lost 2 bases, and 13 bases lay in between. This sample is part of a study of cytotoxic CD8 clonotypes in ibrutinib-treated CLL. Overall study context: A median about 11 months of treatment, range 6 to 36, preceded the collection of response samples.

Study-wide findings and caveats: A difference in sampling times existed between sustained-remission and progressing patients. Relative to age-matched healthy donors, clonality at baseline was higher, and it tracked circulating CD8+ T-cell counts.

This sample comprised PBMCs, obtained at disease progression, from a patient treated with ibrutinib. The receptor was isolated from a human donor with chronic lymphocytic leukemia. The chain combines TRBV28 with TRBJ2-7; D is ambiguous. CDR3 loop: CASSLGVLSTYEQYF. The CDR3, as DNA: TGTGCCAGCAGTTTAGGGGTCCTCTCTACCTACGAGCAGTACTTC.